What follows describes a single T cell receptor beta chain. Sequenced by immunoSEQ multiplex PCR; TCRdb stores in-frame clones only, minus some. The sample carries some 70,000 clones, 91% recorded once. The entry originates in a study of OX40 agonist ivuxolimab in advanced cancers. The CDR3 has 15 amino acids. The germline V gene encodes CDR1 KGHSH and CDR2 LQKENI. Trimming removed 2 bases from V and 4 bases from J, with 12 bases in between. This chain joins TRBV18 and TRBJ1-3; no clear D gene. Sequencing was performed on CD4+ or CD8+ T cells sorted from blood, taken in a trial of the OX40 agonist ivuxolimab. The TCR was taken from an adult with an advanced solid tumor such as melanoma, head and neck, liver or kidney cancer. The CDR3 sequence is CASSPSSLRGNTIYF. The DNA of the CDR3 is TGTGCCAGCTCACCATCCTCCCTGCGGGGAAACACCATATATTTT.